This T cell receptor beta chain was observed in a study of blood T cell repertoires in COVID-19. Looking at the study overall: Sites across the United States, Italy and Spain contributed samples from acute and convalescent COVID-19. Sample material is recorded as cDNA or gDNA derived from T cells, B-cell-depleted T cells, or PBMCs.

Original handling: Estimation of nucleated cell counts was performed using reference gene primer amplification. Assay used: immunoSEQ multiplex PCR; TCRdb lists only in-frame clones, some missing. V and J calls and clone size are those listed in that table; D and trimming were worked out from the DNA. The data contain approximately 100,000 clones, 85% to 90% of them singletons. The sequence derives from a human donor in a cohort sampled during active COVID-19. What was sequenced was peripheral blood.

CDR3 residues: CASSRDRWGETQYF. The CDR3 region has the DNA TGTGCCAGCAGTAGGGACAGGTGGGGGGAGACCCAGTACTTC. This rearrangement joins TRBV2 to TRBJ2-5; 8 nucleotides match TRBD1. The CDR3 sequence is 14 residues long. Per the germline V gene, CDR1 is SNHLY and CDR2 is FYNNEI. Losses at the gene ends were 5 bases for V and 5 bases for J; bases not matched to a gene: 7.